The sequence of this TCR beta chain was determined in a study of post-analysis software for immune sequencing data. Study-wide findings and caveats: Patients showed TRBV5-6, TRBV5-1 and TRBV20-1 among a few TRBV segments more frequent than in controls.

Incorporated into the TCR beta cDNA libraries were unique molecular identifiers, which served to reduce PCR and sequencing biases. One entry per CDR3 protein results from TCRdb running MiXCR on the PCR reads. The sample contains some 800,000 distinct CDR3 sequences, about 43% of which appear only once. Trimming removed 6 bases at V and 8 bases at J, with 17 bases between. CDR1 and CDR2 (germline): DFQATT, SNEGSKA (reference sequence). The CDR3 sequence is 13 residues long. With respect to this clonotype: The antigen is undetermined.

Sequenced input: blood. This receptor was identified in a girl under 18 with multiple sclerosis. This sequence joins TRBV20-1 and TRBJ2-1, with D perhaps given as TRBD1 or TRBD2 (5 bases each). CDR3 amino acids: CSANRVLGDEQFF. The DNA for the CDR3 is TGCAGTGCAAACCGGGTGTTGGGGGATGAGCAGTTCTTC.